This paragraph covers one T cell receptor beta chain sequence. Compared with germline, one end of the junction differs, possibly owing to a read error. The CDR3 totals 11 residues. Germline V CDR1 and CDR2: DFQATT, SNEGSKA (reference sequence). This sample is part of a study of blood T cell repertoires in COVID-19. The repertoire was sequenced with immunoSEQ multiplex PCR; TCRdb's copy has only in-frame clones and lacks some. The sample carries some 290,000 clones, approximately 91% recorded once. The specimen sequenced was peripheral blood. The chain recombines TRBV20-1 with TRBJ1-2; D is unresolved. This TCR derives from a woman aged 25 to 39 with COVID-19, enrolled during active disease. The CDR3, as DNA: TGCAGTGCTAGGAACAGCTATGACTACACCTTC. Amino acid sequence: CSARNSYDYTF.